One and the same sample provided the 31 T cell receptor beta chains below, sequenced in a study of T cell repertoires in cytomegalovirus infection (dated 2019 in TCRdb). The sequencer listed for this sample is Illumina HiSeq 1500. TCRdb reran the public reads through fastp at Q25 and MiXCR, keeping productive beta chains. Identical CDR3 protein sequences are pooled into one entry, listed with their most common genes and DNA. A total of 250,000 or so distinct CDR3 sequences appear in this sample, about a sixth of them only once. About 45% of the sample belongs to the ten largest clones. Material: CD8+ T cells from PBMCs. All receptors come from a human donor in good health (CMV status not recorded). Some clones in this sample may be carry-over from other donors' samples.

The chain uses TRBV20-1 and TRBJ2-5; D is perhaps TRBD2 (5 bases). With 5 bases removed from V and 0 bases from J, the gap between germline ends came to 13 bases. Germline V gives CDR1 DFQATT, CDR2 SNEGSKA (reference sequence). The CDR3 runs to 14 residues. The CDR3 sequence: CSAQGRAYQETQYF. The CDR3 nucleotides are TGCAGTGCTCAAGGGCGGGCCTACCAAGAGACCCAGTACTTC.

CDR3 in amino acids: CASRSDRLRTPLHF. The CDR3, as DNA: TGTGCCAGCAGATCTGACAGGCTCCGGACACCCCTCCACTTT. The V gene is TRBV6-2 or TRBV6-3, the J gene TRBJ1-6; D possibly corresponds to TRBD1 (6 bases). With 6 bases removed from V and 11 bases from J, the gap between germline ends came to 17 bases. The germline CDR1 and CDR2 sequences are MNHEY and SVGEGT. This CDR3 is 14 amino acids long.

This clonotype was recorded many times. This rearrangement joins TRBV6-2 or TRBV6-3 to TRBJ2-1; D is uncertain. The length of the CDR3 is 12 residues. Germline-derived CDR1 and CDR2 are MNHEY and SVGEGT. V lost 3 bases and J lost 5, with 5 bases in between. The CDR3 sequence is CASSYPDNEQFF. For the CDR3, the DNA is TGTGCCAGCAGTTATCCAGACAATGAGCAGTTCTTC.

This clonotype was counted a few times. The rearrangement uses TRBV7-9 and TRBJ2-1; D is ambiguous. Trimming left V 5 bases short and J 9 bases short, with 11 bases between. Germline lookup yields CDR1 SEHNR and CDR2 FQNEAQ (reference sequence). The CDR3 covers 12 residues. CDR3 residues: CASSPGWGEQFF. As DNA, the CDR3 is TGTGCCAGCAGCCCCGGATGGGGTGAGCAGTTCTTC.

This clonotype was seen ten or more times. V is TRBV6-6 and J is TRBJ1-4; 7 bases fit TRBD1. The CDR3 is 20 residues long. V lost 1 base, J lost 0 bases, and 14 bases stayed unmatched. CDR1 and CDR2 from the germline V gene are MNHNY and SVGAGI (reference sequence). The CDR3 sequence is CASSYLASGTALSTNEKLFF. The DNA for the CDR3 is TGTGCCAGCAGTTACTTGGCTTCTGGGACAGCTTTGTCAACTAATGAAAAACTGTTTTTT.

For this clonotype: Given a much more abundant clone one base away, this may be a read error. The V call is TRBV7-2, the J call TRBJ2-7; D call uncertain. Trimming removed 2 bases from V and 5 bases from J, with 10 bases in between. This CDR3 has 13 residues. Germline CDR1 SGHTA, CDR2 FQGNSA. CDR3 sequence reads: CASSLSITDEQYF. CDR3 nucleotides: TGTGCCAGCAGCTTATCTATCACGGACGAGCAGTACTTC.

V and J are TRBV18 and TRBJ1-5; 10 positions match TRBD1. Per the germline V gene, CDR1 is KGHSH and CDR2 is LQKENI. With 4 bases clipped from V and 2 bases from J, the junction kept 8 bases outside the gene matches. CDR3 length: 17 amino acids. In nucleotides, the CDR3 is TGTGCCAGCTCACGAACCCCCGGGACAGGGGGCAATCAGCCCCAGCATTTT. Translated: CASSRTPGTGGNQPQHF.

This clonotype was found many times. The rearrangement uses TRBV10-3 and TRBJ1-1, with D tentatively TRBD1 (5 bases). Trimming left V 0 bases short and J 1 base short, with 9 bases between. The CDR3 runs 15 residues. Germline values: CDR1 ENHRY, CDR2 SYGVKD. CDR3 amino acids: CAISESRQSNTEAFF. The CDR3 DNA reads TGTGCCATCAGTGAGTCACGACAGTCGAACACTGAAGCTTTCTTT.

This clonotype has only a few counts. The rearrangement joins TRBV2 to TRBJ2-4; TRBD2 matches 15 bases. Germline V gene data show CDR1 as SNHLY and CDR2 as FYNNEI. The CDR3 length is 17 residues. The V segment lost 7 bases and the J segment 4 bases; nucleotides outside the gene matches: 8. This CDR3 is CASNPAGLAGGKNIQYF. Written as DNA, the CDR3 is TGTGCCAGCAACCCAGCCGGACTAGCGGGGGGGAAAAACATTCAGTACTTC.

The table lists this clonotype with many counts. The gene calls are TRBV7-2 and TRBJ2-3, with 8 bases that match TRBD1. Germline V lookup: CDR1 SGHTA, CDR2 FQGNSA. J was trimmed by 3 bases and V by 5 bases; bases with no gene match: 7. The CDR3 totals 15 residues. CDR3 nucleotides: TGTGCCAGCAGCGCGGACAGGGATGGGACAGATACGCAGTATTTT. Translating it yields CASSADRDGTDTQYF.

The chain recombines TRBV6-5 with TRBJ2-3; D possibly corresponds to TRBD1 (6 bases). Germline-derived CDR1 and CDR2 are MNHEY and SVGAGI. Trimming removed 4 bases at V and 2 bases at J, with 13 bases between. The length of the CDR3 is 15 residues. This CDR3 is CASSSPTGNTDTQYF. Here the CDR3 DNA reads TGTGCCAGCAGTTCCCCCACAGGGAACACAGATACGCAGTATTTT.

V usage is TRBV6-6 and J usage is TRBJ2-1; D may match TRBD1 or TRBD2 (5 bases each). CDR1 is MNHNY and CDR2 is SVGAGI in the germline V gene (reference sequence). V was clipped by 2 bases and J by 3 bases, with 14 bases between them. The CDR3 consists of 16 residues. The CDR3 nucleotides read TGTGCCAGCAGTTACCTCCGGGACGCGAACTACAATGAGCAGTTCTTC. Encoded protein: CASSYLRDANYNEQFF.

The chain couples TRBV7-2 to TRBJ2-1, with TRBD2 matching 7 bases. Germline loops: CDR1 SGHTA, CDR2 FQGNSA. The CDR3 covers 17 residues. Trimming removed 3 bases from V and 5 bases from J; junction bases left unmatched: 13. In nucleotides, the CDR3 is TGTGCCAGCAGCTTGATACGGGGAGGGTCTCTTAACAATGAGCAGTTCTTC. It codes for CASSLIRGGSLNNEQFF.

There are many counts of this clonotype. This chain joins TRBV7-2 and TRBJ1-2; D ambiguous. CDR1 SGHTA and CDR2 FQGNSA come from the germline V gene. The CDR3 is made up of 16 amino acids. Trimming shortened V by 5 bases and J by 2 bases, and 18 bases separated the two germline ends. The CDR3 reads CASSPGAGVGNYGYTF. CDR3 coding DNA: TGTGCCAGCAGCCCGGGCGCGGGCGTGGGAAACTATGGCTACACCTTC.

There are many counts of this clonotype. This sequence joins TRBV7-6 and TRBJ2-1; TRBD2 matches 8 bases. The CDR3 length is 17 residues. Per the germline V gene, CDR1 is SGHVS and CDR2 is FNYEAQ. V trimming: 0 bases; J trimming: 8 bases; junction bases outside the gene matches: 12. CDR3 loop: CASSLARPGGPLDEQFF. The CDR3 bases are TGTGCCAGCAGCTTAGCGCGGCCGGGGGGGCCCTTGGATGAGCAGTTCTTC.

This clonotype was detected ten times or more. The chain couples TRBV7-6 to TRBJ2-7; D is unresolved. Germline V CDR1 and CDR2: SGHVS, FNYEAQ. This CDR3 region has 14 residues. Trimming removed 0 bases from V and 0 bases from J, with 6 bases in between. CDR3 in DNA: TGTGCCAGCAGCTTAGCACCGAGCTCCTACGAGCAGTACTTC. Encoded protein: CASSLAPSSYEQYF.

V gene TRBV7-9 combines with J gene TRBJ1-1; D might be TRBD1 (5 bases). Germline-derived CDR1 and CDR2 are SEHNR and FQNEAQ (reference sequence). This CDR3 has 13 residues. Between the trimmed V and J ends, which lost 6 bases and 2 bases, there was a span of 10 bases. CDR3 DNA: TGTGCCAGCAGGTACGGGACTAACACTGAAGCTTTCTTT. The encoded protein is CASRYGTNTEAFF.

This clonotype was counted many times. The genes are TRBV7-8 and TRBJ2-3; the match to TRBD2 covers 9 bases. Unmatched junction bases numbered 10, after V lost 0 bases and J lost 0 bases. The V gene's germline CDR1 is SGHVS and CDR2 FQNEAQ. The CDR3 runs to 19 residues. CDR3 DNA: TGTGCCAGCAGCTTAGCCCTTTTGGTCCTAGCGGGGAGCACAGATACGCAGTATTTT. It encodes CASSLALLVLAGSTDTQYF.

This clonotype was seen repeatedly, ten times or more. The chain carries TRBV28 and TRBJ2-7, with 9 bases lining up with TRBD1. The CDR3 totals 16 residues. J was trimmed by 6 bases and V by 2 bases; bases with no gene match: 11. Germline V CDR1 and CDR2: MDHEN, SYDVKM. The CDR3 coding sequence is TGTGCCAGCAGTTTACAGACAGGGGGGTACCCCCTCGAGCAGTACTTC. Amino acids: CASSLQTGGYPLEQYF. Using reference TRBV28 and TRBJ2-7 for the parts outside the CDR3, the full variable domain is DVKVTQSSRYLVKRTGEKVFLECVQDMDHENMFWYRQDPGLGLRLIYFSYDVKMKEKGDIPEGYSVSREKKERFSLILESASTNQTSMYLCASSLQTGGYPLEQYFGPGTRLTVT.

Points on this clonotype: This could be a read error, since a much larger clone is one nucleotide away. The chain employs TRBV7-3 and TRBJ1-1; D may be TRBD1 (5 bases). Per the germline V gene, CDR1 is SGHTA and CDR2 is FQGTGA. The CDR3 is made up of 13 amino acids. Trimming pared 2 bases from V and 3 bases from J, leaving 7 bases between. CDR3: CASSLRGDTEAFF. DNA for the CDR3: TGTGCCAGCAGCTTACGGGGGGACACTGAAGCTTTCTTT. Using reference TRBV7-3 and TRBJ1-1 for the parts outside the CDR3, the full variable domain is GAGVSQTPSNKVTEKGKYVELRCDPISGHTALYWYRQSLGQGPEFLIYFQGTGAADDSGLPNDRFFAVRPEGSVSTLKIQRTERGDSAVYLCASSLRGDTEAFFGQGTRLTVV.

The chain combines TRBV19 with TRBJ2-2; D gene uncertain. There are 12 residues in the CDR3. The germline V gene has CDR1 LNHDA and CDR2 SQIVND (reference sequence). V was clipped by 3 bases and J by 6 bases, with 5 bases between them. DNA for the CDR3: TGTGCCAGTAGTATGAGACCCGGGGAGCTGTTTTTT. The encoded protein is CASSMRPGELFF.

Only a few counts were recorded for this clonotype. The genes are TRBV7-6 and TRBJ2-5; no clear D gene. The CDR3 totals 12 residues. The germline gives CDR1 SGHVS, CDR2 FNYEAQ. V was shortened by 5 bases and J by 0 bases, with 4 bases between the two germline ends. The CDR3 loop reads CASSKDQETQYF. CDR3 nucleotide sequence: TGTGCCAGCAGCAAGGACCAAGAGACCCAGTACTTC. The whole variable domain, filled in from reference TRBV7-6 and TRBJ2-5, reads GAGVSQSPRYKVTKRGQDVALRCDPISGHVSLYWYRQALGQGPEFLTYFNYEAQQDKSGLPNDRFSAERPEGSISTLTIQRTEQRDSAMYRCASSKDQETQYFGPGTRLLVL.

The rearrangement links TRBV7-9 to TRBJ2-1; 12 bases line up with TRBD2. Germline lookup yields CDR1 SEHNR and CDR2 FQNEAQ (reference sequence). The CDR3 covers 15 residues. The V and J ends lost 2 bases and 8 bases, in that order; junction bases with no gene match: 4. The CDR3 DNA reads TGTGCCAGCAGCTTAACGACTAGCGGGGGCGATGAGCAGTTCTTC. This sequence encodes CASSLTTSGGDEQFF.

At least ten counts were recorded for this clonotype. This sequence joins TRBV6-2 or TRBV6-3 and TRBJ2-7, with 9 bases identical to TRBD2. From germline, CDR1 is MNHEY and CDR2 SVGEGT. J lost 4 bases, V lost 6 bases, and 22 bases had no gene match. This CDR3 spans 19 amino acids. CDR3: CASSKGTSTLQALTYEQYF. CDR3 nucleotide sequence: TGTGCCAGCAGCAAAGGGACTAGCACCTTACAAGCTTTGACGTACGAGCAGTACTTC.

This clonotype occurred many times. The gene calls are TRBV6-2 or TRBV6-3 and TRBJ1-5; D is undetermined. The V gene lost 2 bases and the J gene lost 7 bases, with 12 bases spanning the gap. CDR1 is MNHEY, CDR2 SVGEGT, per germline. This CDR3 region has 14 residues. The CDR3 nucleotides read TGTGCCAGCAGTTACAAGGGCACGGGGCAGCCCCAGCATTTT. As protein: CASSYKGTGQPQHF.

This rearrangement joins TRBV6-2 or TRBV6-3 to TRBJ2-7; maybe TRBD2 (6 bases). V lost 5 bases and J lost 3, with 20 bases in between. The CDR3 is 16 residues long. In germline, CDR1 is MNHEY, CDR2 SVGEGT. CDR3 coding DNA: TGTGCCAGCAGTGACGGCCGGAGGGGAAGGGTCTACGAGCAGTACTTC. Translation: CASSDGRRGRVYEQYF.

On this clonotype itself: This may stem from a read error, because a much larger clone lies one nucleotide away. The genes are TRBV7-2 and TRBJ2-1, with D possibly being TRBD2 (5 bases). Germline V gene lookup returns CDR1 SGHTA and CDR2 FQGNSA. CDR3 length equals 14 residues. The CDR3 bases are TGTGCCTGCAGCTTAGTTCTAGCTCTCACTGAGCAGTTCTTC. This sequence encodes CACSLVLALTEQFF.

This clonotype was observed at least ten times. This chain uses TRBV2 with TRBJ2-1, with no clear D. The CDR3 is made up of 12 amino acids. Germline values: CDR1 SNHLY, CDR2 FYNNEI. V shed 6 bases and J shed 4 bases, with 7 bases lying between them. CDR3 bases: TGTGCCAGCAGCGGCAGATACAATGAGCAGTTCTTC. Translated: CASSGRYNEQFF.

This chain uses TRBV6-6 with TRBJ2-3; TRBD2 is a possible D gene (7 bases). The germline gives CDR1 MNHNY, CDR2 SVGAGI (reference sequence). V lost 4 bases to trimming and J lost 2 bases, with 16 bases between them. The CDR3 is 16 amino acids. DNA of the CDR3: TGTGCCAGCAGTTCCACCGGGGGGCCGGTCACAGATACGCAGTATTTT. This codes for CASSSTGGPVTDTQYF.

This clonotype appeared many times. V gene TRBV7-3 combines with J gene TRBJ1-1; D unclear. This CDR3 is 14 amino acids long. Germline V gene data show CDR1 as SGHTA and CDR2 as FQGTGA. With 0 bases removed from V and 1 base from J, the gap between germline ends came to 6 bases. The CDR3 protein is CASSLTPQNTEAFF. CDR3 sequence (DNA): TGTGCCAGCAGCTTAACCCCCCAGAACACTGAAGCTTTCTTT.

This clonotype has just a few counts. The chain recombines TRBV25-1 with TRBJ1-2; a weak D match, TRBD1 (6 bases). Trimming took off 2 bases at V and 5 bases at J, with 12 bases between the two ends. Germline lookup yields CDR1 MGHDK and CDR2 SYGVNS. The CDR3 is 14 amino acids. CDR3 loop: CASSEDRFGYGYTF. The CDR3 region has the DNA TGTGCCAGCAGTGAAGACAGGTTCGGGTATGGCTACACCTTC.